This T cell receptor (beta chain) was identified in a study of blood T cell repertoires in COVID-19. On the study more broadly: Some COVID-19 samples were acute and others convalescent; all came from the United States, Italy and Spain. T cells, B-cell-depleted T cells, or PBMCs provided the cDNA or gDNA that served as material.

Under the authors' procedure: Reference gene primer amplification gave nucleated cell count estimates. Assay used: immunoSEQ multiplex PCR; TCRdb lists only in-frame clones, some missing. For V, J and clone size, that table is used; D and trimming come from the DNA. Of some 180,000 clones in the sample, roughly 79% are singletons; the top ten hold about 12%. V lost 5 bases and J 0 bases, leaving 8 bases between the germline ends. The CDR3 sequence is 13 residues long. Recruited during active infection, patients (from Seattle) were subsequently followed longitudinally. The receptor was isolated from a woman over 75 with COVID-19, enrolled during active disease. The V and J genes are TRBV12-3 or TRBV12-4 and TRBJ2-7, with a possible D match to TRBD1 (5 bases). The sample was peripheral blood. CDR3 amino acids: CASSVDSSYEQYF. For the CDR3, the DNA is TGTGCCAGCAGTGTCGACAGCTCCTACGAGCAGTACTTC.